The TCR beta chain under discussion was sequenced for a study of blood T cell repertoires in COVID-19 (dated by TCRdb to 2019 to 2021). Regarding the research as a whole: Collaborator samples came from the United States, Italy and Spain and covered acute and convalescent phases of COVID-19. Deeply sampled blood TCRbeta repertoires from subjects exposed to, actively infected with, or recovered from COVID-19 were included in the dataset. A de-identified subject ID, COVID-19 status, age in years and sex were almost always included in the sample metadata. The repertoires were made available in a free public database intended to serve as a resource for research on the immune response to SARS-CoV-2. The samples were drawn from two sources: the first 160 participants of the ongoing ImmuneRACE study, and about 1,300 subjects contributed by 6 global collaborators. HLA class I and class II types, where available, came from metadata supplied by the sample provider rather than from assay-based typing. The prospective study material was composed of cDNA or gDNA derived from T cells, B-cell-depleted T cells, or PBMCs.

Results and caveats for the whole study, not just this receptor: Clinical and demographic metadata were provided uncurated, with the amount varying by source and participant.

TCRbeta CDR3 regions were amplified from genomic DNA using the immunoSEQ Assay, a bias-controlled multiplex PCR. On the study's bioinformatics: The number of nucleated cells in each sample was estimated by amplification of reference gene primers within the assay. To quantify the absolute abundance of each unique TCRbeta CDR3 rearrangement, sequence reads were collapsed and filtered. For each sample, productive Simpson clonality was calculated as the square root of Simpson's diversity index over productive rearrangements. TCRdb mirrors the immuneACCESS table, restricted to in-frame sequences. Some clones are absent from its copies; in checked studies, under half trace to an unresolved V gene, and the reason for the others is unknown. V, J and clone size are those of that table, while D and trimming were read from the DNA. The sample table records around 100,000 clones; 85% to 90% of these occur just once. 3% to 3.5% of the sample goes to the ten largest clones.

Collaborating institutions collected whole blood in K2EDTA tubes following their own protocols. Collaborator samples were shipped for TCRbeta analysis as frozen whole blood, isolated PBMCs, or DNA extracted from either sample type. On this clone itself: The specificity of this receptor is unknown. Within one base of it there is no much larger clone, and no base qualities were kept.

Sequencing input: peripheral blood. This clonotype originated in a human donor in a cohort sampled during active COVID-19.

DNA sequence: TGTGCCAGCAGCTTTAGTGGCTACGAGCAGTACTTC. It translates to CASSFSGYEQYF. The chain employs TRBV7-9 and TRBJ2-7, with an unclear D gene assignment. The CDR3 runs 12 amino acids, cysteine and phenylalanine included. The read is trimmed to its CDR3 DNA, 36 bases read in frame from base 1. CDR1 and CDR2, looked up from the germline V gene (reference sequence), are SEHNR and FQNEAQ. V sheds 3 bases and J sheds 3 bases, leaving 6 bases between their ends.